A single sample gave rise to the 32 T cell receptor beta chains below, sequenced in a study of blood T cell repertoires in COVID-19. TCRdb's table, derived via immunoSEQ multiplex PCR, lists solely in-frame clones and lacks some. The sample lists 150,000 or so clones, about 89% occurring once. The specimen sequenced was peripheral blood. The origin of the receptors is a man between 50 and 59 years old with acute or convalescent COVID-19.

The genes are TRBV3-1 (or the pseudogene TRBV3-2) and TRBJ2-5, with 10 bases that match TRBD2. The CDR3 extends over 14 amino acids. Losses at the gene ends were 4 bases for V and 2 bases for J; bases not matched to a gene: 1. The V gene's germline CDR1 is LGHDT and CDR2 YNNKEL (reference sequence). The CDR3 region is CASSRAGGQETQYF. CDR3 sequence (DNA): TGTGCCAGCAGCCGAGCGGGAGGGCAAGAGACCCAGTACTTC.

This chain links TRBV28 with TRBJ1-3; the D is unclear. V lost 5 bases to trimming and J lost 2 bases, with 10 bases between them. The CDR3 is made up of 14 amino acids. Germline CDR1 reads MDHEN; CDR2 reads SYDVKM. In DNA, the CDR3 is TGTGCCAGCAGTCCCGAGGGAGCTGGAAACACCATATATTTT. Its translation: CASSPEGAGNTIYF. The full variable domain, completed using reference TRBV28 and TRBJ1-3, is DVKVTQSSRYLVKRTGEKVFLECVQDMDHENMFWYRQDPGLGLRLIYFSYDVKMKEKGDIPEGYSVSREKKERFSLILESASTNQTSMYLCASSPEGAGNTIYFGEGSWLTVV.

V usage is TRBV28 and J usage is TRBJ2-7, with D unresolved. The V end lost 2 bases, the J end lost 4 bases, and 6 bases lay between the germline ends. CDR1 is MDHEN and CDR2 is SYDVKM in the germline V gene. The CDR3 spans 12 residues. The CDR3 loop is CASSLSRYEQYF. The CDR3 DNA reads as TGTGCCAGCAGTTTAAGTAGATACGAGCAGTACTTC.

The V gene is TRBV7-9, the J gene TRBJ2-7; a weak D match, TRBD1 (6 bases). The germline CDR1 and CDR2 sequences are SEHNR and FQNEAQ (reference sequence). Trimming removed 3 bases from V and 6 bases from J, with 9 bases in between. The CDR3 runs 12 residues. The CDR3 DNA is TGTGCCAGCAGCTTCTCAGGGGTCGAGCAGTACGTC. Protein product: CASSFSGVEQYV.

The V and J genes are TRBV5-4 and TRBJ2-5; possible D gene TRBD1, 6 bases. In germline, CDR1 is SGHNT, CDR2 YYREEE (reference sequence). The germline V and J ends were trimmed by 4 bases and 1 base, with 17 bases remaining between them. The CDR3 contains 16 residues. In nucleotides, the CDR3 is TGTGCCAGCAGCGACGGACAGACAGCTCTCCAAGAGACCCAGTACTTC. This codes for CASSDGQTALQETQYF.

This chain links TRBV19 with TRBJ2-3, with 11 bases fitting TRBD2. The CDR3 length is 13 residues. The ends lost 10 bases at V and 3 bases at J; junction bases unmatched: 3. Germline assignment: CDR1 LNHDA and CDR2 SQIVND (reference sequence). The CDR3 is CATTSGETDTQYF. Written as DNA, the CDR3 is TGTGCCACGACTAGCGGGGAGACAGATACGCAGTATTTT.

This chain joins TRBV3-1 (or the pseudogene TRBV3-2) and TRBJ2-4; 7 bases are a match to TRBD2. CDR3 length: 14 amino acids. Per germline, CDR1 LGHDT and CDR2 YNNKEL (reference sequence). V was clipped by 2 bases and J by 7 bases; unmatched bases: 5. CDR3 nucleotide sequence: TGTGCCAGCAGCCAACCGGGACTATCCAACATTCAGTACTTC. It specifies CASSQPGLSNIQYF.

The chain couples TRBV11-2 to TRBJ2-1, with unresolved D. This CDR3 is 14 amino acids long. Trimming left V 2 bases short and J 3 bases short, with 8 bases between. The germline V gene encodes CDR1 SGHAT and CDR2 FQNNGV. CDR3 DNA: TGTGCCAGCAGCTTAACTCCTCTCTACAATGAGCAGTTCTTC. It translates to CASSLTPLYNEQFF.

The CDR3 sequence is CASSPGQVGGKRIVAQHF. In DNA form, the CDR3 reads TGTGCCAGTAGCCCGGGACAGGTGGGAGGGAAACGGATTGTGGCCCAGCATTTT. The gene calls are TRBV19 and TRBJ1-5; 8 bases agree with TRBD1. V was pared by 6 bases and J by 11 bases, with 24 bases of the junction left unmatched. Germline assignment: CDR1 LNHDA and CDR2 SQIVND (reference sequence). The CDR3 totals 18 residues.

The CDR3 nucleotides are TGTGCCAGCAGCTATAGCGGGAGTTTGACCTACGAGCAGTACTTC. It codes for CASSYSGSLTYEQYF. This rearrangement joins TRBV6-5 to TRBJ2-7, with 9 positions matching TRBD2. Losses at the gene ends were 6 bases for V and 2 bases for J; bases not matched to a gene: 8. Germline V gene lookup returns CDR1 MNHEY and CDR2 SVGAGI. The CDR3 runs to 15 residues.

This chain uses TRBV10-3 with TRBJ2-3, with D perhaps TRBD2 (6 bases). Germline CDR1 is ENHRY and CDR2 is SYGVKD. The germline V and J ends were trimmed by 10 bases and 4 bases, with 21 bases remaining between them. CDR3 length equals 15 residues. The CDR3 nucleotides are TGTGCCACCGGAGGGGCAGATGGCCTGGCAGATACGCAGTATTTT. It specifies CATGGADGLADTQYF.

The rearrangement uses TRBV11-2 and TRBJ1-4; TRBD1 is a possible D gene (6 bases). Germline V gene lookup returns CDR1 SGHAT and CDR2 FQNNGV. Trimming took 2 bases from V and 7 from J, leaving 11 bases between them. The CDR3 loop spans 14 amino acids. The CDR3 DNA is TGTGCCAGCAGCTTATACAGGGACGCTGAAAAACTGTTTTTT. Translated, it gives CASSLYRDAEKLFF.

The genes are TRBV6-1 and TRBJ1-2; D possibly corresponds to TRBD1 (6 bases). Deletions cut 3 bases from V and 8 bases from J, with 13 bases between. The CDR3 has 13 residues. From germline, CDR1 is MNHNS and CDR2 SASEGT. CDR3 loop: CASSDGGFYGYTF. The CDR3, as DNA: TGTGCCAGCAGTGATGGGGGCTTCTACGGCTACACCTTC.

The chain employs TRBV19 and TRBJ1-4; D is undetermined. V was clipped by 5 bases and J by 3 bases, with 19 bases between them. The CDR3 totals 17 residues. Germline V gives CDR1 LNHDA, CDR2 SQIVND (reference sequence). CDR3: CASSPSRGVRSNEKLFF. Here the CDR3 DNA reads TGTGCCAGTAGTCCCTCCCGCGGTGTCCGATCTAATGAAAAACTGTTTTTT.

This clone is a singleton in its sample. The CDR3 nucleotides are TGTGCCAGCACCATGGGGCAGGGTGGCGAAAAACTGTTTTTT. Translation: CASTMGQGGEKLFF. The chain recombines TRBV28 with TRBJ1-4, with D perhaps matching TRBD1 (5 bases). CDR1 MDHEN and CDR2 SYDVKM come from the germline V gene. The CDR3 is 14 amino acids. Trimming shortened V by 7 bases and J by 8 bases, and 17 bases separated the two germline ends.

The table lists this clone with a few counts. This chain links TRBV12-3 or TRBV12-4 with TRBJ1-4; TRBD1 matches 7 bases. Trimming removed 6 bases from V and 5 bases from J; junction bases left unmatched: 3. CDR3 length: 13 amino acids. This CDR3 is CASSGQVNEKLFF. DNA for the CDR3: TGTGCCAGCAGCGGACAGGTCAATGAAAAACTGTTTTTT.

This chain joins TRBV10-3 and TRBJ1-1; 7 bases are shared with TRBD1. Per germline, CDR1 ENHRY and CDR2 SYGVKD. The CDR3 spans 16 residues. The ends lost 0 bases at V and 2 bases at J; junction bases unmatched: 6. The CDR3: CAISESRQGRNTEAFF. The DNA for the CDR3 is TGTGCCATCAGTGAGTCCCGACAGGGTCGAAACACTGAAGCTTTCTTT.

The CDR3 region is CAIRGHEVTYEQYF. The CDR3 DNA sequence: TGTGCCATCCGGGGTCATGAGGTGACCTACGAGCAGTACTTC. The chain has TRBV10-3 and TRBJ2-7; D perhaps matches TRBD2 (5 bases). The V end lost 8 bases, the J end lost 2 bases, and 16 bases lay between the germline ends. Germline V CDR1 and CDR2: ENHRY, SYGVKD. The CDR3 loop spans 14 amino acids.

The gene calls are TRBV30 and TRBJ1-5, with D perhaps TRBD1 (6 bases). The CDR3 has 16 amino acids. V lost 1 base to trimming and J lost 1 base, with 14 bases between them. The germline V gene encodes CDR1 GTSNPN and CDR2 SVGIG (reference sequence). The CDR3 nucleotides are TGTGCCTGGAGTGACTACAGGGTAAGGAGCAATCAGCCCCAGCATTTT. It codes for CAWSDYRVRSNQPQHF.

This rearrangement joins TRBV2 to TRBJ1-2; 9 positions agree with TRBD1. The J segment lost 5 bases and the V segment lost 6 bases, leaving 7 bases of the junction unmatched. This CDR3 region has 14 residues. The germline V gene has CDR1 SNHLY and CDR2 FYNNEI. CDR3 in DNA: TGTGCCAGCAGGGGGGACAGGGACTCGTATGGCTACACCTTC. Amino acids: CASRGDRDSYGYTF. The full variable domain, in which reference TRBV2 and TRBJ1-2 provide the parts outside the CDR3, is EPEVTQTPSHQVTQMGQEVILRCVPISNHLYFYWYRQILGQKVEFLVSFYNNEISEKSEIFDDQFSVERPDGSNFTLKIRSTKLEDSAMYFCASRGDRDSYGYTFGSGTRLTVV.

The chain combines TRBV3-1 (or the pseudogene TRBV3-2) with TRBJ2-7, with D tentatively TRBD2 (6 bases). V was pared by 5 bases and J by 3 bases, with 17 bases between. The CDR3 runs 15 residues. Germline V CDR1 and CDR2: LGHDT, YNNKEL (reference sequence). CDR3 nucleotide sequence: TGTGCCAGCAGCTACGGACTGGGACTCAACTACGAGCAGTACTTC. Translation gives CASSYGLGLNYEQYF.

The chain couples TRBV7-9 to TRBJ2-1; 7 bases match TRBD1. After removal of 5 bases from V and 6 bases from J, the junction contained 13 bases not matched to a gene. CDR1 SEHNR and CDR2 FQNEAQ come from the germline V gene (reference sequence). The CDR3 has 16 residues. CDR3 DNA sequence: TGTGCCAGCAGCCCGAGACCGGGACAGCGGATCAATGAGCAGTTCTTC. Its protein product is CASSPRPGQRINEQFF.

This chain uses TRBV30 with TRBJ2-6; 10 positions match TRBD1. V shed 1 base and J 4 bases; nucleotides not matched to a gene: 7. The CDR3 consists of 17 residues. Per the germline V gene, CDR1 is GTSNPN and CDR2 is SVGIG (reference sequence). CDR3 sequence: CAWSAGTGVSGANVLTF. Written as DNA, the CDR3 is TGTGCCTGGAGTGCGGGGACAGGGGTAAGCGGGGCCAACGTCCTGACTTTC.

V gene TRBV28 combines with J gene TRBJ1-5; 7 bases align to TRBD1. J was trimmed by 0 bases and V by 6 bases; bases with no gene match: 8. There are 16 residues in the CDR3. Germline V gene lookup returns CDR1 MDHEN and CDR2 SYDVKM. The chain's CDR3 is CASSRRDRYSNQPQHF. The CDR3 coding sequence is TGTGCCAGCAGCCGCCGGGACAGATATAGCAATCAGCCCCAGCATTTT.

The rearrangement links TRBV4-1 to TRBJ1-1, with D uncertain. The CDR3 totals 13 residues. Trimming pared 4 bases from V and 1 base from J, leaving 7 bases between. CDR1 is MGHRA, CDR2 YSYEKL, per germline. CDR3 sequence (DNA): TGCGCCAGCAGCCTGTACGGGAACACTGAAGCTTTCTTT. Translation gives CASSLYGNTEAFF.

The gene calls are TRBV11-1 and TRBJ2-5; D perhaps matches TRBD1 (5 bases). CDR3 length equals 15 residues. The V end lost 1 base, the J end lost 8 bases, and 17 bases lay between the germline ends. CDR1 SGHAT and CDR2 FQDESV come from the germline V gene (reference sequence). The CDR3 DNA is TGTGCCAGCAGCTTAGAGGTGGGGCGGACCCGAACCCAGTACTTC. Protein product: CASSLEVGRTRTQYF.

This clone appeared a single time. The V call is TRBV7-2, the J call TRBJ2-1; no clear D. Germline V gene lookup returns CDR1 SGHTA and CDR2 FQGNSA. V lost 5 bases and J 7 bases, leaving 12 bases between the germline ends. The CDR3 is 13 residues long. The CDR3 loop is CASSLDPENEQFF. In DNA form, the CDR3 reads TGTGCCAGCAGCCTAGACCCCGAGAATGAGCAGTTCTTC.

The CDR3 DNA follows: TGTGCCAGCAGCCAAGCAGATGACACAGATACGCAGTATTTT. Translation: CASSQADDTDTQYF. The gene calls are TRBV3-1 (or the pseudogene TRBV3-2) and TRBJ2-3, with unresolved D. The germline V and J ends were trimmed by 1 base and 2 bases, with 7 bases remaining between them. This CDR3 comprises 14 residues. Germline CDR1 reads LGHDT; CDR2 reads YNNKEL (reference sequence).

This rearrangement joins TRBV19 to TRBJ2-7, with TRBD1 matching over 9 bases. CDR3 size: 15 residues. Germline V gene data show CDR1 as LNHDA and CDR2 as SQIVND (reference sequence). With 3 bases clipped from V and 5 bases from J, the junction kept 8 bases outside the gene matches. The CDR3 reads CASSIPGTGRNEQYF. As DNA, the CDR3 is TGTGCCAGTAGTATCCCCGGGACAGGGCGCAACGAGCAGTACTTC.

The V call is TRBV18, the J call TRBJ2-5; a weak D match, TRBD2 (6 bases). V was trimmed by 4 bases and J by 2 bases, leaving 20 bases between them. The length of the CDR3 is 17 residues. CDR1 is KGHSH, CDR2 LQKENI, per germline. The CDR3 nucleotides are TGTGCCAGCTCACGCTACCAAGCGGACTACATACAAGAGACCCAGTACTTC. As protein: CASSRYQADYIQETQYF.

This chain links TRBV28 with TRBJ2-3; TRBD2 matches 9 bases. Unmatched junction bases numbered 9, after V lost 7 bases and J lost 1 base. Germline CDR1 and CDR2: MDHEN and SYDVKM. The CDR3 sequence is 16 residues long. The CDR3 sequence is CASMSSGAGGTDTQYF. In DNA form, the CDR3 reads TGTGCCAGCATGTCTAGCGGGGCGGGAGGCACAGATACGCAGTATTTT.

The J gene is TRBJ1-5, the V gene TRBV30; maybe TRBD1 (5 bases). The CDR3 contains 15 residues. V lost 3 bases and J lost 1, with 13 bases in between. Germline CDR1 reads GTSNPN; CDR2 reads SVGIG (reference sequence). The CDR3 DNA is TGTGCCTGGAGCTCTCAGGGTGGAAGCAATCAGCCCCAGCATTTT. Its protein product is CAWSSQGGSNQPQHF.